This TCR beta chain was sequenced in a study of blood T cells in healthy people across ages. It was with a sample-barcoded 5' primer and a J-beta primer mix that a second PCR of about 6 to 12 cycles was run. A template-switch adaptor containing 12 random nucleotides labeled each cDNA molecule. Using its own MiXCR run on the 5' RACE reads, TCRdb lists one record per CDR3 protein. The table shows 850,000 to 950,000 distinct CDR3 sequences, with 29% occurring only once. Study results and caveats: Changes in expanded clonotypes were possibly confounded, as the CMV status of donors was unknown. Samples with more naive T cells showed higher observed beta diversity.

Points on this clonotype: The antigen is unknown.

The CDR3 is made up of 15 amino acids. V lost 2 bases and J 1 base, leaving 8 bases between the germline ends. Germline V gene data show CDR1 as SGHTA and CDR2 as FQGNSA. Specimen: blood. This sequence was found in a woman older than 75 in good health. The chain uses TRBV7-2 and TRBJ2-2; D is ambiguous. DNA of the CDR3: TGTGCCAGCAGCTTATCAGCTGGGAACACCGGGGAGCTGTTTTTT. Protein: CASSLSAGNTGELFF.